Listed here are 21 T cell receptor beta chains from one sample, sequenced in a study of shared clonotypes between healthy human individuals. The assay was immunoSEQ multiplex PCR, and TCRdb's table has in-frame clones only and misses some. The data show about 600,000 clones, almost 97% seen once. What was sequenced was naive CD4+ T cells sorted from blood. The subset denotes: CD45RA+ positively selected. The receptors come from a woman aged 25 to 39 in good health.

The chain recombines TRBV28 with TRBJ1-5; D is ambiguous. This CDR3 contains 13 residues. Trimming took 2 bases from V and 6 from J, leaving 8 bases between them. Looked up from germline, CDR1 is MDHEN and CDR2 is SYDVKM. DNA of the CDR3: TGTGCCAGCAGTTTACGGGTGAGTCAGCCCCAGCATTTT. Translating gives CASSLRVSQPQHF.

A single count supports this clone. The junction does not match germline at one end; this may be a read error. The chain links TRBV4-2 to TRBJ2-7; 10 bases map to TRBD2. CDR3 size: 13 residues. In germline, CDR1 is LGHNA, CDR2 YNFKEQ. This CDR3 is CASSQGGLAGEHF. The CDR3, as DNA: TGTGCCAGCAGCCAAGGGGGGCTAGCGGGAGAGCACTTC.

This rearrangement joins TRBV28 to TRBJ2-3; D not resolved. CDR3 length: 12 residues. Germline V gives CDR1 MDHEN, CDR2 SYDVKM. The V and J ends lost 6 bases and 2 bases respectively, with 6 bases between them. The CDR3 DNA sequence: TGTGCCAGCAGCCAATTCACAGATACGCAGTATTTT. Amino acid sequence: CASSQFTDTQYF. The full variable domain, rest sourced from reference TRBV28 and TRBJ2-3, is DVKVTQSSRYLVKRTGEKVFLECVQDMDHENMFWYRQDPGLGLRLIYFSYDVKMKEKGDIPEGYSVSREKKERFSLILESASTNQTSMYLCASSQFTDTQYFGPGTRLTVL.

The chain employs TRBV5-1 and TRBJ2-1; no reliable D call. The CDR3 is 14 residues long. V was clipped by 2 bases and J by 3 bases, with 9 bases between them. Germline CDR1 SGHRS, CDR2 YFSETQ. The CDR3 loop is CASSFDTDYNEQFF. DNA for the CDR3: TGCGCCAGCAGCTTTGATACGGACTACAATGAGCAGTTCTTC.

V usage is TRBV28 and J usage is TRBJ1-3; D ambiguous. The ends were cut back, 10 bases at V and 2 bases at J, with 6 bases in the middle. Germline CDR1 MDHEN, CDR2 SYDVKM. CDR3 length: 11 amino acids. This CDR3 is CATSPGNTIYF. The CDR3, as DNA: TGTGCCACCTCTCCTGGAAACACCATATATTTT.

CDR3 in amino acids: CASSFGAGRNYGYTF. For the CDR3, the DNA is TGTGCCAGCAGTTTTGGAGCAGGACGGAACTATGGCTACACCTTC. V gene TRBV7-9 combines with J gene TRBJ1-2, with D uncertain. CDR1 is SEHNR, CDR2 FQNEAQ, per germline (reference sequence). The V end was cut by 6 bases, the J end by 2 bases, with 16 bases between. The CDR3 is 15 amino acids.

This chain uses TRBV4-1 with TRBJ2-7, with D possibly TRBD2 on 6 matching bases. Germline CDR1 is MGHRA and CDR2 is YSYEKL. The CDR3 extends over 16 amino acids. V was cut by 0 bases and J by 0 bases, with 12 bases left in between. CDR3 sequence (DNA): TGCGCCAGCAGCCAAGATCTTGGAGGGTACTCCTACGAGCAGTACTTC. Its translation: CASSQDLGGYSYEQYF.

The chain carries TRBV4-1 and TRBJ2-7, with a possible D match to TRBD1 (5 bases). Germline V lookup: CDR1 MGHRA, CDR2 YSYEKL. The CDR3 is 13 amino acids. Deletions cut 6 bases from V and 2 bases from J, with 11 bases between. This chain's CDR3 is CASSEPRAYEQYF. As DNA, the CDR3 is TGCGCCAGCAGTGAACCCAGGGCCTACGAGCAGTACTTC.

J is TRBJ2-7 and V is TRBV18; D is perhaps TRBD1 or TRBD2 (5 bases each). The germline gives CDR1 KGHSH, CDR2 LQKENI. V was trimmed by 0 bases and J by 9 bases, leaving 15 bases between them. CDR3 size: 14 residues. The DNA for the CDR3 is TGTGCCAGCTCACCACCGGGGACCCCGACCCGGCAGTACTTC. Encoded protein: CASSPPGTPTRQYF.

The chain employs TRBV5-4 and TRBJ1-3; no definite D call. Trimming stripped 1 base from V and 0 bases from J, with 5 bases between. The CDR3 consists of 14 residues. CDR1 and CDR2 from the germline V gene are SGHNT and YYREEE (reference sequence). The CDR3 DNA reads TGTGCCAGCAGCTTGAGAAGCTCTGGAAACACCATATATTTT. Protein sequence: CASSLRSSGNTIYF. Drawing the rest from reference TRBV5-4 and TRBJ1-3, the complete variable domain is ETGVTQSPTHLIKTRGQQVTLRCSSQSGHNTVSWYQQALGQGPQFIFQYYREEENGRGNFPPRFSGLQFPNYSSELNVNALELDDSALYLCASSLRSSGNTIYFGEGSWLTVV.

This chain joins TRBV6-1 and TRBJ1-1, with a weak D call TRBD1 (6 bases). Trimming removed 6 bases at V and 3 bases at J, with 11 bases between. The CDR3 has 13 amino acids. Per the germline V gene, CDR1 is MNHNS and CDR2 is SASEGT. The CDR3 protein is CASSRGRDTEAFF. The CDR3 DNA reads TGTGCCAGCAGCAGGGGAAGGGACACTGAAGCTTTCTTT.

The CDR3 sequence: CASSQESGRGTGELFF. CDR3 DNA: TGCGCCAGCAGCCAAGAAAGCGGGAGAGGCACCGGGGAGCTGTTTTTT. The chain couples TRBV4-1 to TRBJ2-2, with 8 bases matching TRBD2. Germline V gives CDR1 MGHRA, CDR2 YSYEKL. The CDR3 length is 16 residues. V gave up 0 bases and J gave up 4 bases; unmatched junction bases: 4.

The chain has TRBV5-1 and TRBJ2-3; 8 nucleotides agree with TRBD2. V was pared by 1 base and J by 8 bases, with 9 bases of the junction left unmatched. The CDR3 loop spans 15 amino acids. Germline assignment: CDR1 SGHRS and CDR2 YFSETQ. The CDR3 region has the DNA TGCGCCAGCAGCTTGTTGCTAGCGGGCCTGGGTACGCAGTATTTT. Translated, it gives CASSLLLAGLGTQYF.

The chain couples TRBV6-5 to TRBJ2-7; possible D gene TRBD1, 5 bases. Germline V gene lookup returns CDR1 MNHEY and CDR2 SVGAGI. Trimming left V 2 bases short and J 2 bases short, with 7 bases between. There are 13 residues in the CDR3. The CDR3 is CASSYLGAYEQYF. CDR3 bases: TGTGCCAGCAGTTACCTAGGGGCCTACGAGCAGTACTTC.

This sequence joins TRBV4-2 and TRBJ1-4; D is uncertain. Per germline, CDR1 LGHNA and CDR2 YNFKEQ. Trimming pared 0 bases from V and 5 bases from J, leaving 10 bases between. This CDR3 region has 15 residues. The CDR3 DNA reads TGTGCCAGCAGCCAAGAACCCACAGAAAATGAAAAACTGTTTTTT. Translated: CASSQEPTENEKLFF.

The chain carries TRBV28 and TRBJ2-1; 13 nucleotides align to TRBD2. J lost 8 bases, V lost 2 bases, and 6 bases had no gene match. The CDR3 covers 16 residues. Germline CDR1 is MDHEN and CDR2 is SYDVKM. The CDR3 here is CASSLPPTSGRDEQFF. The CDR3 region has the DNA TGTGCCAGCAGTTTACCGCCCACTAGCGGGAGGGATGAGCAGTTCTTC.

This clone has a handful of counts. The chain couples TRBV4-2 to TRBJ2-2; 9 positions agree with TRBD2. The CDR3 contains 16 residues. V lost 1 base and J lost 6; bases outside the gene matches: 6. Germline assignment: CDR1 LGHNA and CDR2 YNFKEQ. The CDR3 sequence: CASSQGPREGPGELFF. The CDR3 nucleotides read TGTGCCAGCAGCCAAGGACCGCGGGAGGGCCCCGGGGAGCTGTTTTTT.

V is TRBV7-9 and J is TRBJ2-2, with TRBD2 matching 11 bases. Germline CDR1 SEHNR, CDR2 FQNEAQ (reference sequence). The CDR3 extends over 16 amino acids. Trimming cost V 2 bases and J 5 bases; bases outside gene matches: 4. The CDR3 protein is CASSLSTSGSTGELFF. CDR3 sequence (DNA): TGTGCCAGCAGCTTAAGCACTAGCGGGAGTACCGGGGAGCTGTTTTTT.

V gene TRBV27 combines with J gene TRBJ2-3; no clear D gene. The CDR3 is 16 residues long. V was pared by 4 bases and J by 0 bases, with 14 bases between. Looked up from germline, CDR1 is MNHEY and CDR2 is SMNVEV (reference sequence). The CDR3 coding sequence is TGTGCCAGCAGTTGGAAGACCCGTACCAGCACAGATACGCAGTATTTT. This translates into CASSWKTRTSTDTQYF.

This rearrangement joins TRBV19 to TRBJ1-1, with 7 bases lining up with TRBD1. CDR3 length equals 13 residues. Germline lookup yields CDR1 LNHDA and CDR2 SQIVND (reference sequence). The junction had 7 bases not matched to a gene; V was cut back by 1 base and J by 11 bases. The CDR3 nucleotides are TGTGCCAGTAGTATAGGTGACAGGGCCGGGGCTTTCTTT. Its protein product is CASSIGDRAGAFF.

The rearrangement joins TRBV25-1 to TRBJ1-1; D remains ambiguous. Germline loops: CDR1 MGHDK, CDR2 SYGVNS. This CDR3 comprises 13 residues. Trimming left V 4 bases short and J 1 base short, with 7 bases between. In DNA, the CDR3 is TGTGCCAGCAGTGGAAAAAGGAACACTGAAGCTTTCTTT. It yields the protein CASSGKRNTEAFF.